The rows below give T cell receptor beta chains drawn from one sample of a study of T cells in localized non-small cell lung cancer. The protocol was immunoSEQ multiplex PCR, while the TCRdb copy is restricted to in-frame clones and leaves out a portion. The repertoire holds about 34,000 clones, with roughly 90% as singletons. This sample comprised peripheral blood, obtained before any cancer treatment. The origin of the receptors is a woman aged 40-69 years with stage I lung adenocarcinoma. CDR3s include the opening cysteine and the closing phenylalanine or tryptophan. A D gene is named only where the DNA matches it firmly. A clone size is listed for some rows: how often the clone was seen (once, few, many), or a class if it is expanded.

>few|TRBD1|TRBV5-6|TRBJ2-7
CASSLGGQGDF
TGTGCCAGCAGCTTGGGGGGACAGGGGGACTTC
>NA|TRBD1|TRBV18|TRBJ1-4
CASSRQGSWEKLFF
TGTGCCAGCTCACGACAGGGGTCATGGGAAAAACTGTTTTTT
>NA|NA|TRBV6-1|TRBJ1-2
CASSTSGYDYGYTF
TGTGCCAGCAGCACCTCAGGGTATGATTATGGCTACACCTTC
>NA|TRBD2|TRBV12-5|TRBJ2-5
CASGGPGLAAQETQYF
TGTGCTAGTGGTGGTCCGGGACTAGCAGCCCAAGAGACCCAGTACTTC
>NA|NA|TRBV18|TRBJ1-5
CASSPGMGVFSNQPQHF
TGTGCCAGCTCACCGGGAATGGGCGTCTTTAGCAATCAGCCCCAGCATTTT
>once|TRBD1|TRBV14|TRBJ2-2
CASSRSGGNGELFF
TGTGCCAGCAGCCGGTCAGGGGGCAACGGGGAGCTGTTTTTT
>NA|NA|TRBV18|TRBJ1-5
CASSGQMENQPQHF
TGTGCCAGCTCAGGACAGATGGAAAATCAGCCCCAGCATTTT
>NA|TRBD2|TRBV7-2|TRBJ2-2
CASSFSGGGAWNTGELFF
TGTGCCAGCAGCTTTAGCGGCGGGGGGGCCTGGAACACCGGGGAGCTGTTTTTT
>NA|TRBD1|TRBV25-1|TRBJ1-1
CASSESNRGSRGGAFF
TGTGCCAGCAGTGAGTCCAACAGGGGCTCCAGGGGGGGAGCTTTCTTT
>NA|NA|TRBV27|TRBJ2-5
CASSGASKSNLVRTQETQYF
TGTGCCAGCAGTGGGGCGTCGAAGTCTAACCTGGTTCGAACTCAAGAGACCCAGTACTTC
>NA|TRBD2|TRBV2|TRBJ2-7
CASSEGGSTTYEQYF
TGTGCCAGCAGTGAGGGGGGGTCAACCACCTACGAGCAGTACTTC
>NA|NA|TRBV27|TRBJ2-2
CASSFQGTARITGELFF
TGTGCCAGCAGTTTCCAGGGAACAGCACGGATCACCGGGGAGCTGTTTTTT
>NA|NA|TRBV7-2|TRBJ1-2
CASSLVGHKYGYTF
TGTGCCAGCAGCTTAGTCGGCCACAAATATGGCTACACCTTC
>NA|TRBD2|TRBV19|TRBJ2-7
CASRPGLEYYEQYF
TGTGCCAGTAGGCCGGGACTAGAGTACTACGAGCAGTACTTC
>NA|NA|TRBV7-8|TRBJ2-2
CASSLMSGTGELFF
TGTGCCAGCAGCTTAATGAGCGGAACCGGGGAGCTGTTTTTT
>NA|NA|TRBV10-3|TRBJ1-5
CAISEKGRLSNQPQHF
TGTGCCATCAGTGAGAAGGGCAGACTTAGCAATCAGCCCCAGCATTTT
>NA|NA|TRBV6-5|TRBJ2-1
CASGLVGSSYNEQFF
TGTGCCAGCGGTTTAGTGGGGAGCTCCTACAATGAGCAGTTCTTC
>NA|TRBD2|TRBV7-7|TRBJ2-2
CASSLRSGDTGELFF
TGTGCTAGCAGCTTAAGAAGCGGGGACACCGGGGAGCTGTTTTTT
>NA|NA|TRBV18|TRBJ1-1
CASSRQEGTEAFF
TGTGCCAGCTCTCGGCAAGAGGGCACTGAAGCTTTCTTT
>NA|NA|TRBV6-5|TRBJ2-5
CASSYEGEETQYF
TGTGCCAGCAGTTACGAAGGAGAAGAGACCCAGTACTTC
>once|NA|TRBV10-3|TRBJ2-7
CAIRGTDYEQYF
TGTGCCATCAGGGGGACGGATTACGAGCAGTACTTC
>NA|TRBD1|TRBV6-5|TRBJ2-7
CASSIQGAYEQYF
TGTGCCAGCAGTATACAGGGGGCCTACGAGCAGTACTTC
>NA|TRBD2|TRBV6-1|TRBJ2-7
CASSEDRGEFERQYF
TGTGCCAGCAGTGAGGATCGGGGGGAATTTGAAAGGCAGTACTTC
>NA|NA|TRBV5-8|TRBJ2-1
CASSRLGGLGGHEQFF
TGTGCCAGCAGCCGATTGGGGGGCCTGGGAGGGCATGAGCAGTTCTTC
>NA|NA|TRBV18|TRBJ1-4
CASSPGVWRENEKLFF
TGTGCCAGCTCACCTGGGGTCTGGCGGGAAAATGAAAAACTGTTTTTT
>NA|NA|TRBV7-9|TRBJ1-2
CASSALNYGYTF
TGTGCCAGCAGCGCCCTGAACTATGGCTACACCTTC
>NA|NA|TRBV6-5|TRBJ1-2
CASSPQRTFYGYTF
TGTGCCAGCAGTCCGCAAAGGACCTTCTATGGCTACACCTTC
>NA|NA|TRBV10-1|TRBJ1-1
CASTAGAKRRTEAFF
TGCGCCAGCACGGCAGGGGCGAAAAGGAGGACTGAAGCTTTCTTT
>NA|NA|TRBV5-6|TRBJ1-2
CASSLAEGGPYYGYTF
TGTGCCAGCAGCTTGGCCGAAGGGGGGCCGTACTATGGCTACACCTTC
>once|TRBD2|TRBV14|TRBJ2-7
CASSPSGGYEQYF
TGTGCCAGCAGCCCGAGCGGGGGCTACGAGCAGTACTTC
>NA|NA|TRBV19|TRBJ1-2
CASTIGKGLSNYGYTF
TGTGCCAGCACAATCGGGAAGGGACTATCTAACTATGGCTACACCTTC
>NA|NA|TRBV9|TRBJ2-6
CASSVGANVLTF
TGTGCCAGCAGCGTAGGGGCCAACGTCCTGACTTTC
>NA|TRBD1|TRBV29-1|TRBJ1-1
CSVVGQGLNTEAFF
TGCAGCGTTGTGGGACAGGGGCTGAACACTGAAGCTTTCTTT
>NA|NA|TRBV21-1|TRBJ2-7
CASSNGSRGSYEQYF
TGTGCCAGCAGCAACGGGAGCCGTGGCAGCTACGAGCAGTACTTC
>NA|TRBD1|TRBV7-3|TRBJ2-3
CASSLMGQGVADTQYF
TGTGCCAGCAGCTTAATGGGACAGGGGGTCGCAGATACGCAGTATTTT
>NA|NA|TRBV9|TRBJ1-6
CASSGEDHAYSPLHF
TGTGCCAGCAGCGGAGAGGACCATGCTTATTCACCCCTCCACTTT
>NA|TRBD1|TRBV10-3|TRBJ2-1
CAISPGQGSYNEQFF
TGTGCCATCAGTCCGGGACAGGGTTCCTACAATGAGCAGTTCTTC